This T cell receptor beta chain was obtained from a study of T-cell reconstitution after alpha-beta-depleted transplantation in children. Germline lookup yields CDR1 SGHRS and CDR2 YFSETQ. The ends were cut back, 4 bases at V and 7 bases at J, with 20 bases in the middle. The CDR3 runs to 15 residues. TCRbeta library preparation incorporated unique molecular identifiers. TCRdb reprocessed the PCR reads via MiXCR and lists one record per CDR3 protein. Of 500,000 to 600,000 distinct CDR3 sequences listed, 30% to 35% were seen once; the top ten hold more than 2%. The input for sequencing was PBMCs from the stem cell graft donor, taken from the stem cell graft. The chain couples TRBV5-1 to TRBJ1-2, with TRBD1 as a possible D gene (5 bases). This TCR came from a human donor who donated a stem cell graft to a child with aplastic anemia. The CDR3 sequence is CASSPEPGAAVGYTF. CDR3 coding DNA: TGCGCCAGCAGCCCCGAACCTGGGGCAGCTGTTGGCTACACCTTC. The full variable domain, completed using reference TRBV5-1 and TRBJ1-2, is KAGVTQTPRYLIKTRGQQVTLSCSPISGHRSVSWYQQTPGQGLQFLFEYFSETQRNKGNFPGRFSGRQFSNSRSEMNVSTLELGDSALYLCASSPEPGAAVGYTFGSGTRLTVV.